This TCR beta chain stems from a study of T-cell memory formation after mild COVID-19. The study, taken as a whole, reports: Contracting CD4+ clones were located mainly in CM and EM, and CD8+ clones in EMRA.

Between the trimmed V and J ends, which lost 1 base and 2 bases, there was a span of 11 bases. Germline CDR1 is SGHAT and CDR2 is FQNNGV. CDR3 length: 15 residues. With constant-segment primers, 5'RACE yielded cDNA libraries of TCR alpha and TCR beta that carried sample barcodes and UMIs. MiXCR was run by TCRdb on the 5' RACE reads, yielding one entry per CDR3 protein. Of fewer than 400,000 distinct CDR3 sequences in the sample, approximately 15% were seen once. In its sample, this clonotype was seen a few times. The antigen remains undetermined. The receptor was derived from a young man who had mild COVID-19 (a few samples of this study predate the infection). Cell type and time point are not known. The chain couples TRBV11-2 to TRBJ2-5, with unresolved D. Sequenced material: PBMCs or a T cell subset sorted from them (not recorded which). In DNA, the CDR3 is TGTGCCAGCAGCTTAGTAGGACGGTTACAAGAGACCCAGTACTTC. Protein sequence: CASSLVGRLQETQYF.